This entry lists 19 T cell receptor beta chains sequenced from one sample in a study of T cell changes during pregnancy in multiple sclerosis. Assay used: immunoSEQ multiplex PCR; TCRdb lists only in-frame clones, some missing. The sample includes around 39,000 clones, 88% of them seen just once. Sequencing was performed on CD4+ T cells from peripheral blood mononuclear cells, taken before pregnancy. The receptors were gathered from a female donor with multiple sclerosis, enrolled in a pregnancy study.

The chain joins TRBV6-5 to TRBJ2-2; perhaps TRBD1 as D (6 bases). Germline CDR1 MNHEY, CDR2 SVGAGI. The V and J ends lost 7 bases and 5 bases respectively, with 11 bases between them. The CDR3 totals 13 residues. The CDR3: CASNKQGTGELFF. The CDR3 DNA reads as TGTGCCAGCAACAAACAGGGAACCGGGGAGCTGTTTTTT.

The rearrangement joins TRBV30 to TRBJ2-1, with a weak D call TRBD1 (6 bases). Trimming cost V 2 bases and J 6 bases, with 20 bases left between them. Germline-derived CDR1 and CDR2 are GTSNPN and SVGIG (reference sequence). The CDR3 has 16 residues. This CDR3 reads CAWSSLSGTPSNEQFF. The DNA for the CDR3 is TGTGCCTGGAGTTCCCTTTCCGGGACACCCTCCAATGAGCAGTTCTTC.

The chain links TRBV5-1 to TRBJ1-2; unclear D gene. Trimming left V 3 bases short and J 7 bases short, with 10 bases between. CDR1 and CDR2 from the germline V gene are SGHRS and YFSETQ. This CDR3 contains 12 residues. CDR3: CASSSDSTGYTF. CDR3 nucleotides: TGCGCCAGCAGCTCGGACTCAACTGGCTACACCTTC.

The gene calls are TRBV5-4 and TRBJ2-3; 10 nucleotides match TRBD2. The CDR3 loop spans 17 amino acids. CDR1 is SGHNT and CDR2 is YYREEE in the germline V gene (reference sequence). Trimming removed 0 bases from V and 2 bases from J; junction bases left unmatched: 6. The CDR3 region is CASSLGWTSGLTDTQYF. Here the CDR3 DNA reads TGTGCCAGCAGCTTGGGATGGACTAGCGGCCTCACAGATACGCAGTATTTT.

The chain employs TRBV6-1 and TRBJ2-5, with 10 bases that match TRBD2. The CDR3 has 15 amino acids. With V trimmed by 7 bases and J by 2 bases, 7 bases remained unmatched. The V gene's germline CDR1 is MNHNS and CDR2 SASEGT. The CDR3 sequence: CASISTSGIQETQYF. The CDR3 DNA reads as TGTGCCAGCATAAGTACTAGCGGGATTCAAGAGACCCAGTACTTC.

This chain uses TRBV18 with TRBJ1-1; the match to TRBD1 covers 9 bases. The V gene's germline CDR1 is KGHSH and CDR2 LQKENI. This CDR3 spans 17 amino acids. V was pared by 0 bases and J by 1 base, with 6 bases of the junction left unmatched. The CDR3 DNA sequence: TGTGCCAGCTCACCACCGGGACAGGGTACGGGGAACACTGAAGCTTTCTTT. It specifies CASSPPGQGTGNTEAFF.

The V and J genes are TRBV7-8 and TRBJ1-5; 7 positions match TRBD1. The CDR3 totals 15 residues. Germline V lookup: CDR1 SGHVS, CDR2 FQNEAQ. The V segment lost 4 bases and the J segment 6 bases; nucleotides outside the gene matches: 9. The CDR3 protein is CASSSRTGALQPQHF. In DNA, the CDR3 is TGTGCCAGCAGCTCCCGTACAGGGGCTCTTCAGCCCCAGCATTTT.

CDR3 sequence: CASSSNTGEAFF. The DNA of the CDR3 is TGTGCCAGCAGTTCTAATACAGGTGAAGCTTTCTTT. The V gene is TRBV28, the J gene TRBJ1-1, with D perhaps TRBD1 (5 bases). In germline, CDR1 is MDHEN, CDR2 SYDVKM. The V and J ends lost 4 bases and 7 bases respectively, with 10 bases between them. The CDR3 totals 12 residues.

The chain links TRBV5-1 to TRBJ2-5, with TRBD2 as a possible D gene (5 bases). Germline CDR1 reads SGHRS; CDR2 reads YFSETQ. V dropped 0 bases and J dropped 1 base, with 7 bases sitting between them. The length of the CDR3 is 14 residues. In nucleotides, the CDR3 is TGCGCCAGCAGCTTGGGGAGGCCCCAAGAGACCCAGTACTTC. Amino acid sequence: CASSLGRPQETQYF.

V is TRBV11-2 and J is TRBJ2-7, with TRBD1 as a possible D gene (6 bases). Per germline, CDR1 SGHAT and CDR2 FQNNGV. Trimming shortened V by 6 bases and J by 6 bases, and 18 bases separated the two germline ends. This CDR3 contains 14 residues. The DNA of the CDR3 is TGTGCCAGCAGGAGGGACAACCCCTCCAGCGAGCAGTACTTC. This codes for CASRRDNPSSEQYF.

The rearrangement joins TRBV30 to TRBJ2-7; 9 bases fit TRBD1. Germline V gives CDR1 GTSNPN, CDR2 SVGIG (reference sequence). V was pared by 5 bases and J by 7 bases, with 3 bases of the junction left unmatched. This CDR3 spans 11 amino acids. The CDR3 reads CAWDRGGEQYF. CDR3 in DNA: TGTGCCTGGGACAGGGGGGGAGAGCAGTACTTC.

The V call is TRBV2, the J call TRBJ2-7, with 7 bases lining up with TRBD2. V shed 3 bases, J shed 2 bases, and the junction held 7 bases outside the gene matches. This CDR3 is 15 amino acids long. Germline V gives CDR1 SNHLY, CDR2 FYNNEI. The CDR3 sequence is CASSESLAATYEQYF. CDR3 sequence (DNA): TGTGCCAGCAGTGAGTCGCTAGCGGCTACCTACGAGCAGTACTTC.

This clone is classed as medium-sized (0.01 to 0.1%). The chain is built from TRBV7-3 and TRBJ2-2, with TRBD2 matching over 10 bases. The CDR3 covers 15 residues. Trimming took 4 bases from V and 7 from J; bases not matched to a gene: 6. Germline CDR1 SGHTA, CDR2 FQGTGA. CDR3 bases: TGTGCCAGCAGCTCCCTCGGACTAGCGGTCGGGGAGCTGTTTTTT. Its translation is CASSSLGLAVGELFF.

The CDR3 loop reads CASSQGSWETQYF. The CDR3 DNA is TGTGCCAGCAGCCAGGGGTCGTGGGAGACCCAGTACTTC. The genes are TRBV7-9 and TRBJ2-5, with a weak D call TRBD1 (6 bases). Germline V gene data show CDR1 as SEHNR and CDR2 as FQNEAQ (reference sequence). The CDR3 totals 13 residues. Trimming pared 5 bases from V and 5 bases from J, leaving 12 bases between.

V is TRBV30 and J is TRBJ2-2; tentative D call: TRBD1 (5 bases). Looked up from germline, CDR1 is GTSNPN and CDR2 is SVGIG (reference sequence). The CDR3 length is 14 residues. The V end was cut by 5 bases, the J end by 6 bases, with 16 bases between. The CDR3 DNA sequence: TGTGCCTGGTCAGTGACAGAGTCGGCCGGGGAGCTGTTTTTT. Translated, it gives CAWSVTESAGELFF.

The chain combines TRBV4-2 with TRBJ2-7; 7 nucleotides align to TRBD2. Germline V gene lookup returns CDR1 LGHNA and CDR2 YNFKEQ. The length of the CDR3 is 15 residues. V was clipped by 1 base and J by 2 bases; unmatched bases: 5. For the CDR3, the DNA is TGTGCCAGCAGCCAAGTGGTGGGAGGGCCCTACGAGCAGTACTTC. Its translation: CASSQVVGGPYEQYF.

V is TRBV7-7 and J is TRBJ2-1, with TRBD1 identical over 8 bases. From germline, CDR1 is SSHAT and CDR2 FNYEAQ (reference sequence). This CDR3 comprises 17 residues. Trimming cost V 5 bases and J 1 base; bases outside gene matches: 10. The CDR3 reads CASSPRQGKGSYNEQFF. The CDR3 DNA follows: TGTGCCAGCAGCCCTCGACAGGGGAAAGGATCCTACAATGAGCAGTTCTTC. The full variable domain, rest sourced from reference TRBV7-7 and TRBJ2-1, is GAGVSQSPRYKVTKRGQDVTLRCDPISSHATLYWYQQALGQGPEFLTYFNYEAQPDKSGLPSDRFSAERPEGSISTLTIQRTEQRDSAMYRCASSPRQGKGSYNEQFFGPGTRLTVL.

The chain couples TRBV14 to TRBJ1-2; D is unclear. This CDR3 spans 13 amino acids. Trimming pared 1 base from V and 6 bases from J, leaving 9 bases between. Germline loops: CDR1 SGHDN, CDR2 FVKESK. The CDR3 nucleotides are TGTGCCAGCAGCCAAGTCGCTACTGATGGCTACACCTTC. Protein: CASSQVATDGYTF. The full variable domain, in which reference TRBV14 and TRBJ1-2 provide the parts outside the CDR3, is EAGVTQFPSHSVIEKGQTVTLRCDPISGHDNLYWYRRVMGKEIKFLLHFVKESKQDESGMPNNRFLAERTGGTYSTLKVQPAELEDSGVYFCASSQVATDGYTFGSGTRLTVV.

The chain has TRBV29-1 and TRBJ2-7; TRBD1 matches 10 bases. V was clipped by 5 bases and J by 4 bases; unmatched bases: 5. The CDR3 spans 13 residues. CDR1 is SQVTM and CDR2 is ANQGSEA in the germline V gene. The CDR3 loop reads CSVCGTGDYEQYF. The CDR3 bases are TGCAGCGTTTGTGGGACAGGGGATTACGAGCAGTACTTC.